This TCR beta chain was captured in a study of identical twins. Points from the study as a whole: Twins' surplus sharing was weaker for beta out-of-frame sequences. Out-of-frame alpha sequences common to twins were enriched for low generation probability.

This CDR3 comprises 13 residues. V lost 3 bases and J 3 bases, leaving 11 bases between the germline ends. The germline V gene has CDR1 SQVTM and CDR2 ANQGSEA. To note about this clonotype: Its matching antigen is unknown.

It was template switching that added a universal primer site, and there were unique molecular identifiers on the cDNA. TCRdb reprocessed the 5' RACE reads via MiXCR and lists one record per CDR3 protein. The sample lists a few hundred thousand distinct CDR3 sequences, more than 9% occurring once. This same sample was also part of a study on yellow fever vaccine responses in identical twins.

This chain links TRBV29-1 with TRBJ1-2; D perhaps matches TRBD1 (6 bases). The sample was CD8+ T cells sorted from blood. The TCR sequence derives from a woman aged 18-30 years in good health. In nucleotides, the CDR3 is TGCAGCGTTGATGGGGGCTGGGACTATGGCTACACCTTC. This codes for CSVDGGWDYGYTF.